This is a list of T cell receptor beta chains from one sample in a study of blood T cell repertoires in COVID-19. Measured with immunoSEQ multiplex PCR; TCRdb has only the in-frame clones, and not every one. The sample lists about 420,000 clones, about 87% occurring once. The sample was peripheral blood. The receptors here all came from a man aged 18 to 29 with COVID-19, enrolled during active disease. Each CDR3 is given with its conserved first and last residue. The order of the fields is J gene, clone size, D gene, V gene, CDR3 DNA, CDR3 protein. D genes are given only for firm matches. Expanded clones get a size class; other rows say once, few or many, or leave the size out.

TRBJ1-6 once . TRBV7-3 TGTGCCAGCAGCTTAGGGGGGGAGTCACCCCTCCACTTT CASSLGGESPLHF
TRBJ2-5 . TRBD2 TRBV5-8 TGTGCCAGCAGCTTATGGCGGGGGGGACAAGAGACCCAGTACTTC CASSLWRGGQETQYF
TRBJ1-1 . . TRBV3-1/TRBV3-2 TGTGCCAGCAGCCAAGGTAAGGCCCTAGGGGGCACTGAAGCTTTCTTT CASSQGKALGGTEAFF
TRBJ2-1 . TRBD2 TRBV5-4 TGTGCCAGCAGGGACGGACTAGACCCCAATGAGCAGTTCTTC CASRDGLDPNEQFF
TRBJ2-3 . . TRBV5-4 TGTGCCAGCAGCTTGCGTCGCCGAAAGGAAGGCCGGGGTGCTACGCAGTATTTT CASSLRRRKEGRGATQYF
TRBJ2-7 . TRBD1 TRBV2 TGTGCCAGCAATTGGGACCAGGGGGTCTACGAGCAGTACTTC CASNWDQGVYEQYF
TRBJ2-3 . . TRBV4-1 TGCGCCAGCAGCCAAGCTCTAAGCACAGATACGCAGTATTTT CASSQALSTDTQYF
TRBJ2-5 once TRBD2 TRBV3-1/TRBV3-2 TGTGCCAGCAGCCACCTAGCGGGAGGGCTAGAGACCCAGTACTTC CASSHLAGGLETQYF
TRBJ1-6 . TRBD1 TRBV27 TGTGCCAGCACTATCACAGGGGTCAATAATTCACCCCTCCACTTT CASTITGVNNSPLHF
TRBJ1-4 . TRBD1 TRBV6-1 TGTGCCAGCAGTGAATCCAGGGGGGATGAAAAACTGTTTTTT CASSESRGDEKLFF
TRBJ2-7 . TRBD1 TRBV29-1 TGCAGCGTTGACGAGGGACAGGGGGGCGAGCAGTACTTC CSVDEGQGGEQYF
TRBJ1-6 . TRBD1 TRBV19 TGTGCCAGTAGTATACGACAGGGGGCGGCTGATAATTCACCCCTCCACTTT CASSIRQGAADNSPLHF
TRBJ1-4 . . TRBV2 TGTGCCAGCAGTGAAGTGGAGATGAGGGCAGGGGAGTTTTTT CASSEVEMRAGEFF
TRBJ2-6 once TRBD1 TRBV18 TGTGCCAGCTCACCACCGCCGGGACAGGGGAGTAAATCTGGGGCCAACGTCCTGACTTTC CASSPPPGQGSKSGANVLTF
TRBJ2-7 . . TRBV5-1 TGCGCCAGCAGATTCCGGGAACAAGGCTACGAGCAGTACTTC CASRFREQGYEQYF
TRBJ2-1 once TRBD2 TRBV7-9 TGTGCCAGCAGCCCGAGCACTAGCGGGAGGGCCGTAGGGTTCTTC CASSPSTSGRAVGFF